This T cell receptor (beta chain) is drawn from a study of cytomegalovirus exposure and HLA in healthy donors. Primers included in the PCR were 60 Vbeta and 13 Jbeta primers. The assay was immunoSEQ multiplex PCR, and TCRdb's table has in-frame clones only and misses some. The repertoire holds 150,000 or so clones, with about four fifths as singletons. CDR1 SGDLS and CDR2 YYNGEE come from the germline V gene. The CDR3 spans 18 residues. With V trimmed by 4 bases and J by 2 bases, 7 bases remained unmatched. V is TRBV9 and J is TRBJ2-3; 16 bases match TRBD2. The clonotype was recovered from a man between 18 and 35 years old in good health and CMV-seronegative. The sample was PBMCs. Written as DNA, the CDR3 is TGTGCCAGCAGCCCAGGGACTAGCGGGGGGGCCACCACAGATACGCAGTATTTT. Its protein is CASSPGTSGGATTDTQYF.